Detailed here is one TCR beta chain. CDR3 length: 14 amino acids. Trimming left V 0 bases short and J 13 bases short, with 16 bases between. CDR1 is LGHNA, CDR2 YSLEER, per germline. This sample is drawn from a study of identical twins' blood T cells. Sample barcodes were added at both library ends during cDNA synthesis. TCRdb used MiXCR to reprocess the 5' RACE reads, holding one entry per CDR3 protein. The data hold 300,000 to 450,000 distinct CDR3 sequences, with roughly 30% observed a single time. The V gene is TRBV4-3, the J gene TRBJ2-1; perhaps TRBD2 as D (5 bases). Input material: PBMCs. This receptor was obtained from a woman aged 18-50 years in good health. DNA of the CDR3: TGCGCCAGCAGCCAAGATCAAGAGAGCGGTGCACAGTTCTTC. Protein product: CASSQDQESGAQFF.